A single sample gave rise to the 2 T cell receptor beta chains below, sequenced in a study of beta chain features in type 1 diabetes. Expressed TCRB transcripts were sequenced because the entire RNA isolate underwent reverse transcription. Here immunoSEQ multiplex PCR was the method, and the copy in TCRdb shows in-frame clones only, minus some. The sample has under 450,000 clones, approximately 15% seen once; the top ten hold around 0.035%. Source material: naive CD4+ T cells from blood. These receptors all come from a man aged 25-45 years in good health.

This clone was seen only a few times. The CDR3 DNA is TGTGCCATCAGTGATTCTGTCGAGACCCAGTACTTC. Protein product: CAISDSVETQYF. The rearrangement uses TRBV10-3 and TRBJ2-5; D remains ambiguous. The CDR3 consists of 12 residues. V lost 3 bases and J 5 bases, leaving 7 bases between the germline ends. Germline V gene sequence: CDR1 ENHRY, CDR2 SYGVKD.

A few counts support this clone. Written as DNA, the CDR3 is TGCGCCAGCAGCCAGCGGACAGGGGGCAATGAGCAGTTCTTC. This sequence encodes CASSQRTGGNEQFF. This sequence joins TRBV4-3 and TRBJ2-1; 10 bases map to TRBD1. CDR1 LGHNA and CDR2 YSLEER come from the germline V gene. The CDR3 is 14 amino acids. V lost 3 bases and J lost 6; bases outside the gene matches: 2.